Following are 27 T cell receptor beta chains from one sample sequenced in a study of blood T cell repertoires in COVID-19. Produced via immunoSEQ multiplex PCR; TCRdb's table is partial and in-frame only. The profile shows over 150,000 clones, under 95% of them singletons. Input material: peripheral blood. These receptors were taken from a man between 18 and 29 years old with COVID-19, enrolled during active disease.

The V call is TRBV6-2 or TRBV6-3, the J call TRBJ2-5; tentative D call: TRBD2 (6 bases). The ends were cut back, 5 bases at V and 5 bases at J, with 21 bases in the middle. CDR1 MNHEY and CDR2 SVGEGT come from the germline V gene. The CDR3 length is 16 residues. CDR3 region: CASSRKRADYGETQYF. As DNA, the CDR3 is TGTGCCAGCAGTCGCAAACGTGCGGACTATGGGGAGACCCAGTACTTC.

This chain uses TRBV15 with TRBJ2-5; D uncertain. The CDR3 covers 13 residues. Per germline, CDR1 LNHNV and CDR2 YYDKDF (reference sequence). Between the trimmed V and J ends, which lost 0 bases and 5 bases, there was a span of 7 bases. The CDR3 DNA follows: TGTGCCACCAGCAGAGACGAGTGGGAGACCCAGTACTTC. It specifies CATSRDEWETQYF. Full variable domain (missing parts from reference TRBV15 and TRBJ2-5): DAMVIQNPRYQVTQFGKPVTLSCSQTLNHNVMYWYQQKSSQAPKLLFHYYDKDFNNEADTPDNFQSRRPNTSFCFLDIRSPGLGDTAMYLCATSRDEWETQYFGPGTRLLVL.

The rearrangement links TRBV24-1 to TRBJ1-5; the D is unclear. The CDR3 has 15 amino acids. CDR1 and CDR2 (germline): KGHDR, SFDVKD. Trimming shortened V by 7 bases and J by 6 bases, and 18 bases separated the two germline ends. The CDR3 bases are TGTGCCACCAGATGCGTGCCAGGAATAAGTCAGCCCCAGCATTTT. This sequence encodes CATRCVPGISQPQHF.

The V gene is TRBV27, the J gene TRBJ1-2; D may be TRBD1 (5 bases). V was pared by 6 bases and J by 4 bases, with 15 bases between. The CDR3 is 14 residues long. Germline V gives CDR1 MNHEY, CDR2 SMNVEV (reference sequence). CDR3 coding DNA: TGTGCCAGCAGGTCCCTGGGGCAGGGCTATGGCTACACCTTC. This sequence encodes CASRSLGQGYGYTF.

The DNA for the CDR3 is TGTGCCAGCAGGGGGGACAGTTTCCACGAGCAGTACTTC. Translating it yields CASRGDSFHEQYF. The gene calls are TRBV6-5 and TRBJ2-7, with TRBD1 matching 7 bases. The CDR3 loop spans 13 amino acids. Unmatched junction bases numbered 7, after V lost 6 bases and J lost 5 bases. Germline assignment: CDR1 MNHEY and CDR2 SVGAGI.

The CDR3 region is CASSLLGRAEGELFF. The CDR3 DNA reads as TGCGCCAGCAGCTTGCTGGGCAGGGCGGAGGGGGAGCTGTTTTTT. This chain uses TRBV5-1 with TRBJ2-2; D might be TRBD1 (5 bases). Trimming pared 1 base from V and 8 bases from J, leaving 15 bases between. The CDR3 has 15 amino acids. Germline V gives CDR1 SGHRS, CDR2 YFSETQ.

The chain couples TRBV29-1 to TRBJ1-1, with TRBD1 matching 9 bases. The V segment lost 6 bases and the J segment 4 bases; nucleotides outside the gene matches: 6. There are 13 residues in the CDR3. Germline assignment: CDR1 SQVTM and CDR2 ANQGSEA. As DNA, the CDR3 is TGCAGCGTGTCAGGACAGGGGCCCACTGAAGCTTTCTTT. Translating it yields CSVSGQGPTEAFF.

The chain couples TRBV14 to TRBJ2-6; no clear D. CDR3 length: 15 amino acids. Deletions cut 1 base from V and 1 base from J, with 5 bases between. CDR1 and CDR2 (germline): SGHDN, FVKESK. The CDR3 nucleotides are TGTGCCAGCAGCCAAGTGGCATCTGGGGCCAACGTCCTGACTTTC. This translates into CASSQVASGANVLTF.

The J gene is TRBJ2-7, the V gene TRBV27, with D uncertain. CDR3 length: 14 amino acids. V was clipped by 5 bases and J by 0 bases, with 11 bases between them. CDR1 is MNHEY and CDR2 is SMNVEV in the germline V gene (reference sequence). CDR3: CASSPLRISYEQYF. The CDR3 DNA reads TGTGCCAGCAGTCCACTCAGGATCTCCTACGAGCAGTACTTC.

Regarding this clone: At one end the junction does not follow the germline gene, possibly because of a read error. The chain is built from TRBV27 and TRBJ2-4; 13 nucleotides match TRBD2. The CDR3 runs 13 residues. Germline CDR1 reads MNHEY; CDR2 reads SMNVEV (reference sequence). The DNA of the CDR3 is TGTGCCACCGCCCACGGACTAGCGGGAGTATTGCACTTC. This gives the protein CATAHGLAGVLHF.

This clone showed up just a few times. This sequence joins TRBV11-2 and TRBJ2-7; maybe TRBD2 (6 bases). The CDR3 extends over 14 amino acids. The ends were cut back, 2 bases at V and 5 bases at J, with 13 bases in the middle. Germline-derived CDR1 and CDR2 are SGHAT and FQNNGV. The CDR3 is CASSLRGTANEQYF. CDR3 nucleotide sequence: TGTGCCAGCAGCTTACGCGGGACGGCCAACGAGCAGTACTTC.

This clone was picked up a small number of times. The J gene is TRBJ1-6, the V gene TRBV30, with D perhaps TRBD1 (5 bases). V was trimmed by 4 bases and J by 9 bases, leaving 19 bases between them. Germline CDR1 is GTSNPN and CDR2 is SVGIG (reference sequence). The length of the CDR3 is 15 residues. CDR3 in amino acids: CAWKYRRDSASPLHF. The CDR3 DNA reads TGTGCCTGGAAATATAGGAGGGACTCAGCTTCACCCCTCCACTTT.

V gene TRBV5-6 combines with J gene TRBJ2-7; D perhaps matches TRBD2 (7 bases). This CDR3 region has 17 residues. Germline V gene sequence: CDR1 SGHDT, CDR2 YYEEEE. V lost 7 bases and J 1 base, leaving 24 bases between the germline ends. The CDR3 region has the DNA TGTGCCAGCCGCGAGGGGAGGGTAAAGGACAGTTCCTACGAGCAGTACTTC. It translates to CASREGRVKDSSYEQYF.

This chain connects TRBV7-2 to TRBJ1-6; the D is unclear. The CDR3 contains 15 residues. V was shortened by 4 bases and J by 0 bases, with 7 bases between the two germline ends. Looked up from germline, CDR1 is SGHTA and CDR2 is FQGNSA. The CDR3 sequence: CASSSEGSYNSPLHF. CDR3 DNA sequence: TGTGCCAGCAGCTCGGAGGGCTCCTATAATTCACCCCTCCACTTT.

This clone was seen a single time. J is TRBJ1-3 and V is TRBV6-1; D possibly corresponds to TRBD1 (6 bases). The V gene lost 3 bases and the J gene lost 12 bases, with 15 bases spanning the gap. Germline V gene data show CDR1 as MNHNS and CDR2 as SASEGT. The CDR3 spans 13 residues. The DNA of the CDR3 is TGTGCCAGCAGTGAGACAGGTCCGTCTGACATATATTTT. Amino acids: CASSETGPSDIYF.

This clone occurred once. The rearrangement uses TRBV6-7 and TRBJ2-7, with TRBD1 identical over 10 bases. TRBV6-7 is labeled an ORF, and its function is uncertain. CDR3 length equals 14 residues. With V trimmed by 10 bases and J by 4 bases, 10 bases remained unmatched. The DNA for the CDR3 is TGTGCCACGAGGCGGGGACAGGGGTCGTACGAGCAGTACTTC. Amino acid sequence: CATRRGQGSYEQYF.

V usage is TRBV28 and J usage is TRBJ2-3; 11 nucleotides match TRBD2. The CDR3 length is 15 residues. The germline CDR1 and CDR2 sequences are MDHEN and SYDVKM. V lost 4 bases and J lost 0; bases outside the gene matches: 0. The chain's CDR3 is CASSWTSGSTDTQYF. The CDR3 DNA is TGTGCCAGCAGTTGGACTAGCGGGAGCACAGATACGCAGTATTTT. Using reference TRBV28 and TRBJ2-3 for the parts outside the CDR3, the full variable domain is DVKVTQSSRYLVKRTGEKVFLECVQDMDHENMFWYRQDPGLGLRLIYFSYDVKMKEKGDIPEGYSVSREKKERFSLILESASTNQTSMYLCASSWTSGSTDTQYFGPGTRLTVL.

The rearrangement uses TRBV15 and TRBJ1-4; TRBD1 matches 9 bases. Trimming took 3 bases from V and 6 from J; bases not matched to a gene: 2. CDR1 LNHNV and CDR2 YYDKDF come from the germline V gene (reference sequence). This CDR3 has 14 residues. This CDR3 is CATSSGQGYEKLFF. The CDR3, as DNA: TGTGCCACCAGCAGTGGACAGGGGTATGAAAAACTGTTTTTT. The full variable domain, its missing parts supplied by reference TRBV15 and TRBJ1-4, is DAMVIQNPRYQVTQFGKPVTLSCSQTLNHNVMYWYQQKSSQAPKLLFHYYDKDFNNEADTPDNFQSRRPNTSFCFLDIRSPGLGDTAMYLCATSSGQGYEKLFFGSGTQLSVL.

CDR3 protein: CASSQDIRLAGDEQYF. CDR3 DNA sequence: TGCGCCAGCAGCCAAGATATAAGACTAGCGGGAGACGAGCAGTACTTC. The chain employs TRBV4-3 and TRBJ2-7; 12 positions match TRBD2. J was trimmed by 5 bases and V by 0 bases; bases with no gene match: 5. In germline, CDR1 is LGHNA, CDR2 YSLEER. CDR3 length: 16 residues.

V and J are TRBV28 and TRBJ1-5; TRBD1 matches at 8 bases. CDR3 length: 15 amino acids. Germline V gene sequence: CDR1 MDHEN, CDR2 SYDVKM. J was trimmed by 0 bases and V by 11 bases; bases with no gene match: 9. The CDR3 region is CASQGGAYSNQPQHF. DNA of the CDR3: TGTGCCTCACAGGGGGGAGCTTATAGCAATCAGCCCCAGCATTTT.

The chain has TRBV6-6 and TRBJ1-2, with D perhaps matching TRBD1 (6 bases). Germline-derived CDR1 and CDR2 are MNHNY and SVGAGI (reference sequence). The CDR3 loop spans 11 amino acids. Trimming stripped 7 bases from V and 6 bases from J, with 9 bases between. The CDR3 loop reads CASMGANGYTF. In nucleotides, the CDR3 is TGTGCCAGCATGGGGGCCAATGGCTACACCTTC.

The J gene is TRBJ2-2, the V gene TRBV11-3, with a possible D match to TRBD2 (5 bases). The V end lost 0 bases, the J end lost 5 bases, and 13 bases lay between the germline ends. Germline V gene data show CDR1 as SGHNT and CDR2 as YENEEA. This CDR3 is 16 amino acids long. DNA for the CDR3: TGTGCCAGCAGCTTAGAATCGGGGTTTGGGACCGGGGAGCTGTTTTTT. Translation: CASSLESGFGTGELFF.

V gene TRBV21-1 combines with J gene TRBJ2-2; the table's D call TRBD1 went unverified against the DNA. TRBV21-1 constitutes a pseudogene. The CDR3 runs 16 residues. Here the CDR3 reads CASSPTRDRTFGELFF. The DNA for the CDR3 is TGTGCCAGCAGCCCCACCCGGGACAGGACGTTTGGGGAGCTGTTTTTT.

This chain uses TRBV11-2 with TRBJ2-5; TRBD1 aligns across 7 bases. Trimming at V came to 1 base and at J to 5 bases, leaving 13 bases not matched to a gene. Germline values: CDR1 SGHAT, CDR2 FQNNGV. CDR3 length: 17 residues. The CDR3 protein is CASSLVAGGVVMETQYF. CDR3 bases: TGTGCCAGCAGCTTAGTGGCAGGGGGTGTCGTTATGGAGACCCAGTACTTC.

The V call is TRBV9, the J call TRBJ2-3; 13 bases align to TRBD2. Looked up from germline, CDR1 is SGDLS and CDR2 is YYNGEE. V lost 4 bases and J lost 6; bases outside the gene matches: 11. The CDR3 has 17 residues. CDR3 sequence: CASSRLWTSGSSDTQYF. In DNA form, the CDR3 reads TGTGCCAGCAGCCGCCTTTGGACTAGCGGGAGTTCTGATACGCAGTATTTT.

The chain has TRBV3-1 (or the pseudogene TRBV3-2) and TRBJ2-1; the D is unclear. The CDR3 consists of 18 residues. The germline V gene encodes CDR1 LGHDT and CDR2 YNNKEL (reference sequence). The ends were cut back, 0 bases at V and 4 bases at J, with 19 bases in the middle. CDR3 nucleotides: TGTGCCAGCAGCCAAGATAGTCGAAACTCCGGGTTTTACAATGAGCAGTTCTTC. It codes for CASSQDSRNSGFYNEQFF.

The rearrangement joins TRBV7-2 to TRBJ2-1; no clear D. Per germline, CDR1 SGHTA and CDR2 FQGNSA. Trimming took 3 bases from V and 8 from J, leaving 8 bases between them. The CDR3 has 12 amino acids. CDR3 amino acids: CASSFERYEQFF. The CDR3 DNA follows: TGTGCCAGCAGCTTCGAGAGGTATGAGCAGTTCTTC.